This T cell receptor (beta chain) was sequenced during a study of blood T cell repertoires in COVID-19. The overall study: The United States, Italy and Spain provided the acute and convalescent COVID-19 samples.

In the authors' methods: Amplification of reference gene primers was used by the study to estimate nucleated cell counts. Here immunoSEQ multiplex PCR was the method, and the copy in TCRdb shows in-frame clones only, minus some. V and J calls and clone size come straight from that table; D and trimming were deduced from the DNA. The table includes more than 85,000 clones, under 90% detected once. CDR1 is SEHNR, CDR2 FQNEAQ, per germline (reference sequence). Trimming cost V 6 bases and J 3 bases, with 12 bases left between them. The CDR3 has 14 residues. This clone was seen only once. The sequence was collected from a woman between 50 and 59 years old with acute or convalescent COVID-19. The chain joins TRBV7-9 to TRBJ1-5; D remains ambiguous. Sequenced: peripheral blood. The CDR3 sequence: CASSSGDFNQPQHF. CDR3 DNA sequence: TGTGCCAGCAGTTCGGGAGATTTCAATCAGCCCCAGCATTTT.